Sequencing of this T cell receptor (beta chain) was carried out in a study of blood T cell repertoires in COVID-19. Overall study context: Acute-phase and convalescent COVID-19 samples originated in the United States, Italy and Spain.

The CDR3 is made up of 17 amino acids. V was clipped by 5 bases and J by 3 bases; unmatched bases: 9. CDR1 SGHDN and CDR2 FVKESK come from the germline V gene. In the source study's methods: Reference gene primer amplification gave estimated nucleated cell counts. Method: immunoSEQ multiplex PCR; TCRdb's copy keeps in-frame clones and lacks some. Clone size and V and J calls were adopted from that table, with D and trimming inferred from the DNA. The table includes 250,000 to 350,000 clones, approximately 92% detected once. Allocation to cohorts depended on clinical history reported by the participants. In Cohort 3, a recovered donor had either two negative PCRs, clearance, or symptom resolution.

V gene TRBV14 combines with J gene TRBJ2-3; 12 positions agree with TRBD2. The receptor comes from a woman aged 30 to 39 who had recovered from COVID-19. The sequencing sample was made of PBMCs or T cells enriched from blood (not recorded which). The CDR3 DNA follows: TGTGCCAGCAGCTTTGGACTAGCGGGAATGTGGACAGATACGCAGTATTTT. It codes for CASSFGLAGMWTDTQYF.